The clone carrying this T cell receptor (beta chain) showed up many times. Its specificity is not known. 5'RACE primed from the constant segment yielded TCR alpha and TCR beta cDNA libraries bearing sample barcodes and UMIs. TCRdb itself ran the 5' RACE reads through MiXCR, one entry per CDR3 protein. In the table there are 470,000 or so distinct CDR3 sequences, around a sixth of which are singletons. This entry is derived from a study of T-cell memory formation after mild COVID-19. Trimming left V 6 bases short and J 8 bases short, with 20 bases between. This CDR3 has 15 residues. Whole-study results and caveats: There were some responding clones in pre-infection memory, which suggested that cross-reactive memory had joined. Contracting clones from day 15 to 85 had balanced CD4/CD8; later expanders favoured CD4+.

The sample taken for sequencing was PBMCs or a T cell subset sorted from them (not recorded which). The chain combines TRBV12-3 or TRBV12-4 with TRBJ2-4; weak D call: TRBD2 (6 bases). This clonotype originated in an adult woman who had mild COVID-19 (a few samples of this study predate the infection). Cell type and time point are not known. The CDR3 DNA sequence: TGTGCCAGCAGGGTCGGTTCGGGGGAGAAGGACATTCAGTACTTC. Amino acids: CASRVGSGEKDIQYF.